A single T cell receptor (beta chain) is shown here with its context. Its antigen has not been determined. No clone much larger than this one lies a single base away; base qualities are absent. V is shortened by 5 bases, J by 3 bases, and the region joining them spans 10 bases. CDR3 length: 14 amino acids, cysteine to phenylalanine. The only DNA kept is the CDR3, 42 bases in frame from the first base. CDR1 and CDR2, looked up from the germline V gene, are MNHNS and SASEGT. The cohort was made up of hundreds of healthy bone marrow donors. All cohort members were sampled while nominally healthy, although unrecorded immune exposures were likely present. The donor was CMV seronegative and was included in the group of 352 seronegative cohort members. A peripheral blood sample was collected from each donor, and TCR beta sequencing was performed on peripheral blood mononuclear cells. The Qiagen DNeasy Blood Extraction Kit was used to extract genomic DNA from the blood cell samples.

This sample is drawn from a study of cytomegalovirus exposure and HLA in healthy donors (TCRdb year 2017). Context from the whole study: According to an earlier analysis of a few hundred of the donors, about 179 million T cells yielded 90 million to 140 million unique TCR beta sequences and 276 Gb of sequence data. Roughly 310 gigabases of sequencing data and tens of millions of unique TCR sequences were included in an early release covering several hundred HLA-typed donors. The genetic ancestry cluster associated with self-reported Caucasian donors included over 80% of the roughly 360 genotyped donors. The study was designed to test whether signatures of past pathogen exposure could be identified by cataloging public T cell receptors. The study used immunosequencing to profile the T cell repertoires of hundreds of subjects and linked those repertoires to cytomegalovirus serostatus. Along with the approximately 650-subject first cohort, a separate validation cohort of some 130 different subjects was used. High-throughput TCR immunosequencing, statistical association of individual TCRs with disease status, and machine learning were combined to predict cytomegalovirus infection status. A later analysis re-analyzed previously published TCR beta repertoires from about 730 donors and added high-resolution HLA genotyping to study TCR occurrence patterns. Rather than drawing on any new phenotypic data, the later analysis identified candidate immune exposures from TCR beta sequences and the way those sequences occurred across donors. To decide whether each TCR beta V gene segment behaved as functional or pseudogenic, an earlier analysis of fewer than 750 of the donors relied on high-throughput TCR beta sequencing. Donor age, sex, ethnicity and CMV serostatus were collected together with the repertoire data. Genome-wide SNP genotypes for about 65% of the roughly 700 donors were used in a later genetic analysis, which treated that subset as a discovery cohort. Every discovery cohort repertoire had been produced on one sequencing platform. HLA typing covered class I and class II loci at four-digit resolution. Typing coverage differed by locus: A, B, C, DRB1 and DQB1 were typed in roughly 620-630 donors, DQA1 in approximately 520, DPA1 in around 600, and DPB1 in just under 490. Roughly 5 DR-DQ haplotypes were handled as single units for association and clustering, since linkage in the cohort was strong. Among 398 genotyped donors of the cohort, an average of around 250,000 unique TCR beta nucleotide sequences was sequenced per donor, of which about 18% were non-productive. Summary of the overall study and its limitations: While some public TCRs were present in many individuals, most TCR sequences turned up only very rarely across donors. Strong co-occurrence of HLA alleles, especially DR and DQ, made assigning TCR associations to individual alleles difficult. CMV serostatus was the only immune exposure information available for the cohort. Compared with equally common non-associated chains, HLA-associated TCR beta chains in a later analysis were more clonally expanded and had lower generation probabilities. The earlier analysis of 450 to 700 of the donors excluded approximately 15 rarely observed V segments, including chromosome 9 orphons, because counts were too low. A later analysis found that TCR association rates varied across HLA loci, with DRB1 alleles showing the most associated TCRs and HLA-C alleles the fewest. A total of 150 or so TCR beta chains were listed by the study as associated with cytomegalovirus. V-gene and J-gene trimming of TCR beta chains was associated with a missense DCLRE1C variant in a later genetic analysis, and the association was replicated in an independent cohort. A later analysis reported that several top co-occurrence clusters appeared linked to parvovirus B19, influenza, CMV and Epstein-Barr virus. Because some donors lacked HLA typing at each locus, the association tests relied only on the typed subset. Most CMV-associated TCR beta chains appeared to be HLA-restricted in a later analysis, and the HLA associations seemed to be driven largely by CMV exposure. Only TCR beta chains were sequenced in this cohort, and the absence of alpha or paired-chain data limited detectable features. A later analysis associated some 17,000 TCR beta sequences with specific HLA alleles at a false discovery rate of 0.05. Three of the identified cytomegalovirus-associated TCR beta chains were confirmed in vitro to be specific for cytomegalovirus antigens. The 87-base-pair reads could not distinguish some IMGT-functional V segments, including TRBV6-2 and TRBV6-3, so those segments were excluded. According to a later genetic analysis, donors in an Asian-associated ancestry cluster had fewer N-insertions in productive TCRs than the roughly 670-donor mean. Linkage disequilibrium might explain the correlated functional status among segregating V segments, but an unknown experimental factor could not be ruled out. The authors suggested that the approach could potentially be generalized to other disease states and immunological phenotypes. Sequencing depth was assumed to be roughly uniform across donors in the presence/absence analyses, though that assumption may not hold. In an earlier analysis of some 550 of the donors, most TCR beta V segments were observed in productive rearrangements about 87% or about 30% of the time, broadly matching IMGT annotations. A further reported finding was that TCR beta sequences accurately predicted the HLA-A and HLA-B alleles for most subjects in the first cohort. A cluster of highly shared sequence variants was judged likely to be a technical artifact of the sequencing pipeline. The classifier was reported to diagnose cytomegalovirus status with high specificity and sensitivity in both the original cohort and the validation cohort.

The library was built by means of the immunoSEQ multiplex PCR assay. A mixture of 60 forward primers for TCR Vbeta segments and 13 reverse primers for TCR Jbeta segments was used in the multiplex PCR. The CDR3 region of rearranged TCR beta genes was amplified from genomic DNA with a multiplex PCR assay. The amplified TCR beta libraries were sequenced on the Illumina HiSeq System as 87-base-pair reads. As for the authors' bioinformatics: A later analysis counted tens of millions of unique TCR beta chains across the 666 repertoires, and approximately 11 million of these chains were shared by at least two donors. To remove PCR and sequencing errors, raw reads were error-corrected and collapsed into unique sequences using a nearest-neighbor algorithm that merged closely related sequences. To assign V, D and J gene segments, CDR3 sequences were aligned to IMGT reference sequences. For a sequence to be retained, at least a six-nucleotide match to both a V gene segment and a J gene segment was required. A rearrangement counted as productive if the CDR3 had no stop codons and remained in frame with V and J, and every other rearrangement counted as non-productive. Following IMGT convention, CDR3 was defined as the stretch from the second conserved V-encoded cysteine to the conserved J-encoded phenylalanine. The earlier analysis of roughly 590 of the donors excluded any sequence lacking an unambiguous match to a single V gene segment. An earlier analysis of about 600 of the donors called V segments functional above 56.7% productive rearrangements and segregating when the between-donor standard deviation exceeded 5%. A statistical classification framework was developed to diagnose cytomegalovirus status using the catalog of TCR beta chain sequences. In a later analysis, V and J genes were assigned by comparing TCR nucleotide sequences against IMGT/GENE-DB human TR gene sequences. The TCRdist pipeline was used in a later analysis to assign CDR3 sequences and most-parsimonious VDJ recombination scenarios. A later analysis defined each TCR beta chain by its CDR3 amino acid sequence plus V-gene family, and excluded reads lacking a unique V-gene family. In a later analysis, 450 to 600 highly shared, low-generation-probability nucleotide sequences were removed to address suspected cross-contamination and a sequencing artifact. In a later analysis, a clonal expansion index was calculated for each public chain from normalized within-repertoire ranks of inferred template counts. A later analysis computed generation probabilities with a VDJ recombination model fitted to out-of-frame rearrangements, and checked the results against IGoR. In a later analysis, hypergeometric tests were used to score TCR-TCR, TCR-HLA and TCR-CMV co-occurrence, with a repertoire-size bias correction applied to TCR pairs. False discovery rates were estimated in a later analysis by permuting HLA or CMV assignments 20 times. A later analysis grouped co-occurring TCRs with DBSCAN, adding TCRdist sequence similarity when clustering within HLA-allele-positive subsets. Co-occurrence clustering excluded repertoires with fewer than 30,000 or more than 120,000 public chains, plus five with anomalous nucleotide sharing. TCRdb provides this immuneACCESS table in a form limited to in-frame rearrangements. Some clones are lacking; in checked studies, under half of them reflect an unresolved V gene, and why the rest are absent is not known. The V and J calls and the clone size are those of that table, but D and trimming were determined from the DNA. The sample has approximately 140,000 clones on record, 60% to 80% of them singletons. The leading ten clones occupy 1.5% to 2% of the sample.

Recombination linked TRBV6-1 to TRBJ2-2, with the D gene uncertain. The sequence derives from a female donor in good health and CMV-seronegative. Sample: PBMCs. The nucleotides read TGTGCCAGCAGTCTGCGCCTGTACACCGGGGAGCTGTTTTTT. This translates into CASSLRLYTGELFF.